The present TCR beta chain was sequenced within a study of blood T cells in healthy people across ages. A second PCR, run for roughly 7 to 12 cycles, used a sample-barcoded 5' primer plus a J-beta primer mix. TCRdb ran MiXCR on the 5' RACE reads and lists one entry per CDR3 protein. The repertoire holds under 700,000 distinct CDR3 sequences, with nearly 25% as singletons. The sample holds a few counts of this clonotype. The CDR3 totals 15 residues. V was trimmed by 1 base and J by 0 bases, leaving 9 bases between them. Germline V gene sequence: CDR1 MGHRA, CDR2 YSYEKL. The sample also formed part of further work on T cells of mothers and their children.

This sequence was found in a boy aged 5-17 years in good health. The sample taken for sequencing was blood. The gene calls are TRBV4-1 and TRBJ1-1; no clear D. CDR3 sequence (DNA): TGCGCCAGCAGCCAAGTGGTCGGGTTGAACACTGAAGCTTTCTTT. Translating gives CASSQVVGLNTEAFF.